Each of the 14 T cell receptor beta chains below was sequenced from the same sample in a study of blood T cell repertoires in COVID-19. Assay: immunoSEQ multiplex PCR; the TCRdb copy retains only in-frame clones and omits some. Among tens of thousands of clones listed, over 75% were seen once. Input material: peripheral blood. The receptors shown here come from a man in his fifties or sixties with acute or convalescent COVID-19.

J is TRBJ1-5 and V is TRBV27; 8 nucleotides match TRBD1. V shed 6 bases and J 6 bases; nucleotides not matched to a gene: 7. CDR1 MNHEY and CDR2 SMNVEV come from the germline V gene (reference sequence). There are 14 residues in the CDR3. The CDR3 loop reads CASSFRGRGQPQHF. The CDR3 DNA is TGTGCCAGCAGCTTCAGGGGGCGAGGTCAGCCCCAGCATTTT.

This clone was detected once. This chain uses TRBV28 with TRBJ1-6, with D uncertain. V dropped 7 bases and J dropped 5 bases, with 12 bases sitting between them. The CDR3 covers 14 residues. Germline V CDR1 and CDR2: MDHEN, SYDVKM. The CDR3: CASTLVHDNSPLHF. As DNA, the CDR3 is TGTGCCAGCACCCTCGTACATGATAATTCACCCCTCCACTTT. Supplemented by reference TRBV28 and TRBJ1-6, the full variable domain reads DVKVTQSSRYLVKRTGEKVFLECVQDMDHENMFWYRQDPGLGLRLIYFSYDVKMKEKGDIPEGYSVSREKKERFSLILESASTNQTSMYLCASTLVHDNSPLHFGNGTRLTVT.

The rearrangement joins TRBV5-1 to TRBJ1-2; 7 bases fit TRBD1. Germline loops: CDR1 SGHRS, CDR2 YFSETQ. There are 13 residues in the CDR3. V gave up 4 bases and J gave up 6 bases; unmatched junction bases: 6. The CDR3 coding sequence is TGCGCCAGCAGCCAACAGGGGAAAGATGGCTACACCTTC. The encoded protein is CASSQQGKDGYTF.

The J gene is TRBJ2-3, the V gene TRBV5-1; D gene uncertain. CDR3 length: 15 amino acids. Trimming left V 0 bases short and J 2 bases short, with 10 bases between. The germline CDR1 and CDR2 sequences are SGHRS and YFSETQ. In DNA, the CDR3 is TGCGCCAGCAGCTTGGGAGGAAAGGTCACAGATACGCAGTATTTT. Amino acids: CASSLGGKVTDTQYF.

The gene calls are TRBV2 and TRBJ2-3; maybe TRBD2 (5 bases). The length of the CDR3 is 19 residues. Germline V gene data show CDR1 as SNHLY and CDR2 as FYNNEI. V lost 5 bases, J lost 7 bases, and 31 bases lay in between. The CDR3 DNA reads TGTGCCAGCAGTATTACTAGAAGGGCCCTACCCACGCAGGACCATACGCAGTATTTT. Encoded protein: CASSITRRALPTQDHTQYF.

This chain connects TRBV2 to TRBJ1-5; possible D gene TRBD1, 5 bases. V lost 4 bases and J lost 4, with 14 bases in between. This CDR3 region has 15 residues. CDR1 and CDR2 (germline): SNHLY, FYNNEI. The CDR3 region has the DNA TGTGCCAGCAGTGGGGACTCTGGGAGGAATCAGCCCCAGCATTTT. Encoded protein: CASSGDSGRNQPQHF. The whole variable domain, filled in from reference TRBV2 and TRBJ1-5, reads EPEVTQTPSHQVTQMGQEVILRCVPISNHLYFYWYRQILGQKVEFLVSFYNNEISEKSEIFDDQFSVERPDGSNFTLKIRSTKLEDSAMYFCASSGDSGRNQPQHFGDGTRLSIL.

CDR3 residues: CASSVAGFGNEQFF. As DNA, the CDR3 is TGTGCCAGCAGCGTAGCAGGGTTCGGGAATGAGCAGTTCTTC. V usage is TRBV9 and J usage is TRBJ2-1; tentatively, D is TRBD1 (5 bases). CDR3 length: 14 residues. CDR1 is SGDLS, CDR2 YYNGEE, per germline. Trimming cost V 0 bases and J 7 bases, with 11 bases left between them.

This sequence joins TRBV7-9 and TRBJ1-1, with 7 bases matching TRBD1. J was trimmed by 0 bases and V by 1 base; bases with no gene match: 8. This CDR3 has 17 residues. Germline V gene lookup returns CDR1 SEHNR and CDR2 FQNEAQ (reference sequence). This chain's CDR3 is CASSLVGFGTVNTEAFF. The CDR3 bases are TGTGCCAGCAGCTTAGTTGGCTTTGGGACAGTGAACACTGAAGCTTTCTTT.

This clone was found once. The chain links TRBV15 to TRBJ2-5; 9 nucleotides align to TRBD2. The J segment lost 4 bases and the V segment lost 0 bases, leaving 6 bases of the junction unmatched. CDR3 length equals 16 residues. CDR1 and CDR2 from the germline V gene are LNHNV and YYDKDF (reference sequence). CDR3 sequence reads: CATSRDSGRGGETQYF. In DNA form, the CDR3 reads TGTGCCACCAGCAGAGATAGCGGGAGAGGAGGAGAGACCCAGTACTTC. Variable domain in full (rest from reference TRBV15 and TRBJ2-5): DAMVIQNPRYQVTQFGKPVTLSCSQTLNHNVMYWYQQKSSQAPKLLFHYYDKDFNNEADTPDNFQSRRPNTSFCFLDIRSPGLGDTAMYLCATSRDSGRGGETQYFGPGTRLLVL.

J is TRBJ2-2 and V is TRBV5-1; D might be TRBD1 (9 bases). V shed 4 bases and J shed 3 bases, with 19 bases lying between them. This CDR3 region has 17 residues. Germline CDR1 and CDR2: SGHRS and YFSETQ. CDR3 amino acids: CASSPRGDREDTGELFF. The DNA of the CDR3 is TGCGCCAGCAGCCCGCGGGGGGACAGGGAGGACACCGGGGAGCTGTTTTTT. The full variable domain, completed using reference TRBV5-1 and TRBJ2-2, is KAGVTQTPRYLIKTRGQQVTLSCSPISGHRSVSWYQQTPGQGLQFLFEYFSETQRNKGNFPGRFSGRQFSNSRSEMNVSTLELGDSALYLCASSPRGDREDTGELFFGEGSRLTVL.

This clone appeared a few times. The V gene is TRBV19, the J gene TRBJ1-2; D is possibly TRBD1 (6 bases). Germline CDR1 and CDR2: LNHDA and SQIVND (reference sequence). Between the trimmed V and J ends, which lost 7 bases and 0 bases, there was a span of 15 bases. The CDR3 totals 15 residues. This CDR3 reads CASTTGTLTNYGYTF. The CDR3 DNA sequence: TGTGCCAGTACCACAGGGACGCTGACTAACTATGGCTACACCTTC.

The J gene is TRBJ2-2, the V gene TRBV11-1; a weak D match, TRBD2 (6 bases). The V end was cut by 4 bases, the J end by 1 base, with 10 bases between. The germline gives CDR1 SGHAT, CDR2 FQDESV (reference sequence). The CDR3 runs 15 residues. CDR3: CASSSGAGNTGELFF. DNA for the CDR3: TGTGCCAGCAGCTCTGGAGCGGGGAACACCGGGGAGCTGTTTTTT.

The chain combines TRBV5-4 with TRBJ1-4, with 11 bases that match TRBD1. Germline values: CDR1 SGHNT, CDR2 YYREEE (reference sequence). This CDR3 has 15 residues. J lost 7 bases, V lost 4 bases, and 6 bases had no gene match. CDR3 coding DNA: TGTGCCAGCAGCAGACGGACAGGGGGCAGTGAAAAACTGTTTTTT. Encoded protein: CASSRRTGGSEKLFF.

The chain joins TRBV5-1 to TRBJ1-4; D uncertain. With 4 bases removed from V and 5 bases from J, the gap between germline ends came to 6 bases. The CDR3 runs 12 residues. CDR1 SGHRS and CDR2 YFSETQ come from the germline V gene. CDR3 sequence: CASSDTNEKLFF. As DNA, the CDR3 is TGCGCCAGCAGCGACACAAATGAAAAACTGTTTTTT.